The 10 T cell receptor beta chains below were found in one sample sequenced in a study of T and B cells in COVID-19 patients. TRB rearrangements were amplified by multiplex PCR with BIOMED2 TRB-A/B primers. TCRdb itself ran the multiplex PCR reads through MiXCR, one entry per CDR3 protein. The repertoire holds more than 9,000 distinct CDR3 sequences, with roughly 30% as singletons. Each TRB amplification used about 250-550 ng of genomic DNA from blood. Sequencing input: blood. These receptors were collected from a human donor who had recovered from COVID-19.

The V call is TRBV24-1, the J call TRBJ2-1; 10 bases line up with TRBD2. After removal of 4 bases from V and 4 bases from J, the junction contained 6 bases not matched to a gene. This CDR3 contains 16 residues. Germline assignment: CDR1 KGHDR and CDR2 SFDVKD. CDR3 nucleotide sequence: TGTGCCACCAGTGACCGGGGACTAGCGCTTTACAATGAGCAGTTCTTC. It encodes CATSDRGLALYNEQFF.

The chain joins TRBV18 to TRBJ1-4; D remains unclear. Trimming took off 4 bases at V and 4 bases at J, with 7 bases between the two ends. Germline CDR1 reads KGHSH; CDR2 reads LQKENI. The length of the CDR3 is 13 residues. The CDR3 bases are TGTGCCAGCTCACGAGGGCGTAATGAAAAACTGTTTTTT. Translation gives CASSRGRNEKLFF.

By share of the sample, this clonotype is medium-sized. The chain carries TRBV27 and TRBJ2-2, with TRBD1 matching over 7 bases. CDR3 size: 14 residues. Germline V gene sequence: CDR1 MNHEY, CDR2 SMNVEV (reference sequence). The junction had 13 bases not matched to a gene; V was cut back by 6 bases and J by 12 bases. The CDR3 sequence is CASSTQGPFVKLFF. The CDR3 nucleotides read TGTGCCAGCAGCACACAGGGGCCGTTCGTGAAGCTGTTTTTT.

This clonotype was counted a few times. This chain joins TRBV18 and TRBJ1-2; 8 bases are shared with TRBD1. J lost 8 bases, V lost 4 bases, and 6 bases had no gene match. The CDR3 sequence is 13 residues long. CDR1 is KGHSH and CDR2 is LQKENI in the germline V gene. The CDR3 DNA reads TGTGCCAGCTCACAAGGACAGGGCGACGGCTACACCTTC. Its translation is CASSQGQGDGYTF.

This clonotype was recorded many times. J is TRBJ2-1 and V is TRBV27; D remains unclear. The V gene's germline CDR1 is MNHEY and CDR2 SMNVEV (reference sequence). Trimming cost V 3 bases and J 4 bases, with 13 bases left between them. This CDR3 region has 15 residues. CDR3 DNA sequence: TGTGCCAGCAGTTTCACAGAGTCCCCGTACAATGAGCAGTTCTTC. This sequence encodes CASSFTESPYNEQFF.

This clonotype was picked up a small number of times. The genes are TRBV27 and TRBJ2-5; TRBD1 might be the D (6 bases). Deletions cut 1 base from V and 2 bases from J, with 14 bases between. This CDR3 contains 16 residues. Germline CDR1 MNHEY, CDR2 SMNVEV (reference sequence). CDR3 sequence: CASSLFFGQPQETQYF. CDR3 sequence (DNA): TGTGCCAGCAGTTTATTCTTCGGACAGCCTCAAGAGACCCAGTACTTC.

Within the sample, this clonotype is medium-sized. V gene TRBV18 combines with J gene TRBJ2-5; D is perhaps TRBD2 (5 bases). Trimming left V 2 bases short and J 4 bases short, with 11 bases between. Germline CDR1 KGHSH, CDR2 LQKENI. This CDR3 contains 14 residues. CDR3 protein: CASSPIAIGETQYF. CDR3 coding DNA: TGTGCCAGCTCACCAATAGCGATAGGAGAGACCCAGTACTTC. Looking up the rest from reference TRBV18 and TRBJ2-5 gives the full variable domain: NAGVMQNPRHLVRRRGQEARLRCSPMKGHSHVYWYRQLPEEGLKFMVYLQKENIIDESGMPKERFSAEFPKEGPSILRIQQVVRGDSAAYFCASSPIAIGETQYFGPGTRLLVL.

In its sample, this clonotype was seen a few times. This sequence joins TRBV24-1 and TRBJ2-7; 11 bases are a match to TRBD2. J lost 7 bases, V lost 7 bases, and 11 bases had no gene match. This CDR3 has 15 amino acids. Per the germline V gene, CDR1 is KGHDR and CDR2 is SFDVKD. Here the CDR3 DNA reads TGTGCCACCAGCGGGGGGACTAGCGGCCTTAGGGAGCAGTACGTC. It is translated as CATSGGTSGLREQYV.

In this sample, this clonotype turned up many times. The V gene is TRBV15, the J gene TRBJ2-6, with TRBD1 as a possible D gene (6 bases). This CDR3 has 15 amino acids. From germline, CDR1 is LNHNV and CDR2 YYDKDF (reference sequence). Trimming cost V 5 bases and J 1 base, with 9 bases left between them. The CDR3 spells CATSPQGSGANVLTF. In nucleotides, the CDR3 is TGTGCCACCAGCCCCCAGGGGTCTGGGGCCAACGTCCTGACTTTC.

The gene calls are TRBV5-6 and TRBJ2-3, with 9 positions matching TRBD2. Germline lookup yields CDR1 SGHDT and CDR2 YYEEEE. The V and J ends lost 2 bases and 3 bases, in that order; junction bases with no gene match: 1. The CDR3 contains 14 residues. The CDR3 sequence: CASSLSGGTDTQYF. CDR3 DNA sequence: TGTGCCAGCAGCTTAAGCGGGGGGACAGATACGCAGTATTTT.